Listed here are 14 T cell receptor beta chains from one sample, sequenced in a study of radiation and T cells in renal cell carcinoma. Assay: immunoSEQ multiplex PCR; the TCRdb copy retains only in-frame clones and omits some. The sample records about 120,000 clones, about 81% being singletons. Time point denoted: blood 2 weeks post-SBRT. Treatment in this sample: 15 Gy SBRT to primary tumor, nephrectomy 4 weeks later. The source material was blood, sampled from a patient whose treatment included radiotherapy and nephrectomy. The receptors derive from a woman aged 55-70 years with renal cell carcinoma.

The chain is built from TRBV13 and TRBJ1-3; D may be TRBD1 (6 bases). The CDR3 covers 18 residues. CDR1 is PRHDT, CDR2 FYEKMQ, per germline (reference sequence). V was pared by 0 bases and J by 0 bases, with 15 bases between. CDR3 nucleotide sequence: TGTGCCAGCAGCTTAGGCAGGGGACCACACTTCTCTGGAAACACCATATATTTT. Residues: CASSLGRGPHFSGNTIYF. Variable domain in full (rest from reference TRBV13 and TRBJ1-3): AAGVIQSPRHLIKEKRETATLKCYPIPRHDTVYWYQQGPGQDPQFLISFYEKMQSDKGSIPDRFSAQQFSDYHSELNMSSLELGDSALYFCASSLGRGPHFSGNTIYFGEGSWLTVV.

This rearrangement joins TRBV7-9 to TRBJ2-4; the match to TRBD2 covers 8 bases. Losses at the gene ends were 8 bases for V and 4 bases for J; bases not matched to a gene: 10. The CDR3 sequence is 15 residues long. Per the germline V gene, CDR1 is SEHNR and CDR2 is FQNEAQ (reference sequence). CDR3 DNA sequence: TGTGCCAGCTCCTTCCCACTAGCGGAGAAAAACATTCAGTACTTC. It yields the protein CASSFPLAEKNIQYF.

The chain employs TRBV18 and TRBJ1-2; D not resolved. The V gene lost 2 bases and the J gene lost 5 bases, with 12 bases spanning the gap. CDR1 and CDR2 (germline): KGHSH, LQKENI. CDR3 size: 14 residues. CDR3 nucleotide sequence: TGTGCCAGCTCACCAAGCGGGGAATCGTATGGCTACACCTTC. Residues: CASSPSGESYGYTF.

This chain connects TRBV19 to TRBJ2-2; the D is unclear. The germline V and J ends were trimmed by 4 bases and 6 bases, with 9 bases remaining between them. CDR3 length equals 13 residues. Germline V gives CDR1 LNHDA, CDR2 SQIVND (reference sequence). The CDR3 sequence is CASSKILAGELFF. In DNA, the CDR3 is TGTGCCAGTAGTAAAATCCTCGCCGGGGAGCTGTTTTTT.

The chain links TRBV7-3 to TRBJ2-5; 9 nucleotides align to TRBD2. The V gene's germline CDR1 is SGHTA and CDR2 FQGTGA. The CDR3 sequence is 15 residues long. After removal of 1 base from V and 2 bases from J, the junction contained 2 bases not matched to a gene. Here the CDR3 reads CASSLSTSGQETQYF. For the CDR3, the DNA is TGTGCCAGCAGCTTAAGCACTAGCGGGCAAGAGACCCAGTACTTC.

Worth noting for this clone: A much larger clone lies a single base off, so this may be a read error. CDR3 nucleotide sequence: TGTGCCAGCAGCTTAGCGGCGGGCAATCAGCCCCAGCATTTT. As protein: CASSLAAGNQPQHF. The chain joins TRBV7-8 to TRBJ1-5, with D unclear. The CDR3 contains 14 residues. Germline CDR1 and CDR2: SGHVS and FQNEAQ. The V end was cut by 0 bases, the J end by 2 bases, with 5 bases between. Based on the CDR3 plus reference TRBV7-8 and TRBJ1-5, the full variable domain is GAGVSQSPRYKVAKRGQDVALRCDPISGHVSLFWYQQALGQGPEFLTYFQNEAQLDKSGLPSDRFFAERPEGSVSTLKIQRTQQEDSAVYLCASSLAAGNQPQHFGDGTRLSIL.

The genes are TRBV4-1 and TRBJ1-1; 7 bases map to TRBD1. CDR3 size: 16 residues. Germline-derived CDR1 and CDR2 are MGHRA and YSYEKL. With V trimmed by 2 bases and J by 11 bases, 17 bases remained unmatched. CDR3 in amino acids: CASSQLLGLTGFRAFF. In DNA form, the CDR3 reads TGCGCCAGCAGCCAACTCCTGGGGCTGACAGGGTTCAGGGCTTTCTTT.

J is TRBJ1-3 and V is TRBV19; 8 positions agree with TRBD1. Germline trimming cut 4 bases from V and 4 bases from J; bases unmatched to any gene: 9. The germline V gene has CDR1 LNHDA and CDR2 SQIVND (reference sequence). This CDR3 contains 16 residues. CDR3 residues: CASSTWDRSKGNTIYF. As DNA, the CDR3 is TGTGCCAGTAGTACCTGGGACAGGTCGAAAGGAAACACCATATATTTT.

The V gene is TRBV29-1, the J gene TRBJ2-5, with 12 bases aligning to TRBD2. From germline, CDR1 is SQVTM and CDR2 ANQGSEA. This CDR3 comprises 14 residues. Germline trimming cut 6 bases from V and 2 bases from J; bases unmatched to any gene: 4. CDR3 coding DNA: TGCAGCGTAGGTCTAGCGGGGGGGCAAGAGACCCAGTACTTC. This encodes CSVGLAGGQETQYF.

A few counts support this clone. V and J are TRBV7-9 and TRBJ1-1; TRBD1 agrees at 8 bases. CDR1 is SEHNR and CDR2 is FQNEAQ in the germline V gene (reference sequence). With 3 bases clipped from V and 4 bases from J, the junction kept 4 bases outside the gene matches. The CDR3 has 14 residues. The DNA for the CDR3 is TGTGCCAGCAGCTTCCAACAGGGGGGCACTGAAGCTTTCTTT. This translates into CASSFQQGGTEAFF.

This rearrangement joins TRBV19 to TRBJ1-2; no clear D. Trimming pared 5 bases from V and 9 bases from J, leaving 22 bases between. Germline V gene sequence: CDR1 LNHDA, CDR2 SQIVND (reference sequence). This CDR3 is built from 15 residues. The CDR3 loop reads CASSSVDTGILRYTF. CDR3 sequence (DNA): TGTGCCAGTAGTTCGGTCGATACGGGGATATTGCGCTACACCTTC.

This clone was counted a single time. The chain joins TRBV4-1 to TRBJ1-1, with 7 bases identical to TRBD1. Germline V gene lookup returns CDR1 MGHRA and CDR2 YSYEKL. This CDR3 spans 15 amino acids. J gave up 5 bases and V 4 bases, and 10 bases lay outside the gene matches. The CDR3 DNA reads TGCGCCAGCAGCCGACCCGACAGGGAGGGTACTGAAGCTTTCTTT. Its translation: CASSRPDREGTEAFF.

This chain uses TRBV30 with TRBJ1-1; TRBD1 agrees at 7 bases. This CDR3 comprises 11 residues. V dropped 2 bases and J dropped 6; count of bases not matched to a gene: 0. Per germline, CDR1 GTSNPN and CDR2 SVGIG (reference sequence). The CDR3 protein is CAWSTGAEAFF. The CDR3 DNA reads as TGTGCCTGGAGTACAGGGGCTGAAGCTTTCTTT.

This clone was seen more than once but under ten times. The chain links TRBV4-1 to TRBJ2-7; D gene ambiguous. CDR3 length: 14 amino acids. The V end was cut by 0 bases, the J end by 4 bases, with 10 bases between. CDR1 and CDR2 (germline): MGHRA, YSYEKL. CDR3 sequence (DNA): TGCGCCAGCAGCCAAGATGGGATGGGGTACGAGCAGTACTTC. Its protein is CASSQDGMGYEQYF.